This paragraph reports one T cell receptor (beta chain). Its binding antigen is unknown. Since the receptor is from a mouse, mouse gene names and germline sequences apply. The CDR3 goes on 1 residue after the read ends, and that part is filled in from the germline J gene. V is cut back by 4 bases and J by 2 bases, with 8 bases in the junction unmatched. CDR1 and CDR2, per the germline V gene, are GKSSPN and SITVG. The CDR3 holds 16 amino acids from the cysteine to the phenylalanine. The DNA has 45 bases, all within the CDR3, and is read from base 1. Before genomic DNA isolation with the DNeasy Blood & Tissue Kit, mouse tissues were minced using razor blades in buffered saline. The data were taken from a study of tissue T cells after allogeneic stem cell transplantation (dated by TCRdb to 2022 to 2024). Regarding the study in general: The study profiled TCR beta repertoires in many tissues obtained from research autopsies of patients with and without GVHD, and also in mouse models of GVHD. The human arm was conducted as a prospective observational study, and neither blinding nor randomization was performed.

The library was built by means of the immunoSEQ multiplex PCR assay. TCRbeta CDR3 sequencing was done by Adaptive Biotechnologies at survey depth, reporting CDR3 sequences, V/J genes, productive frequency and template counts. TCR beta CDR3 regions were amplified from genomic DNA instead of RNA. The paper's processing steps were these. Jensen-Shannon divergence was used to quantify pairwise repertoire overlap between tissues, with a value of 1 meaning complete divergence and a value of 0 meaning identical repertoires. Tissues were clustered by single-linkage agglomerative hierarchical clustering of pairwise JSD values and displayed as dendrograms. GLIPH2 was applied to all patient samples using simulation_depth 1000, kmer_min_depth 3, and cdr3_length_cutoff 8, and only groups with more than two unique CDR3s were retained. A standardized tissue-overlap score was generated by extrapolating Jaccard GLIPH-group overlap across patients to a standard repertoire size of 1000 clones. Linear mixed-effect models, with tissue included as a fixed effect and individual included as a random effect, were used to assess associations of diversity with clinical or experimental variables. Held by TCRdb, this immuneACCESS table contains in-frame sequences only and omits some clones. Under half of the omission traces to an unresolved V gene where checked; the cause of the rest is unknown. V, J and clone size are those of that table, while D and trimming were read from the DNA. Here the sample has 15,000 to 20,000 clones; 60% to 75% occur a single time. Just over 0.9% of the sample goes to the ten largest clones.

Study-wide findings and limitations: A small and clinically heterogeneous patient cohort was studied, and sampling depth was acknowledged as a limitation. Only a few T cell clones appeared in more than one patient, yet motif-based clustering showed tissue-specific repertoire signatures that were shared between patients. Which tissue TCRs were alloreactive or antigen-specific was not determined in the study, and some clones might have been persisting host cells. Within patients, how anatomically similar tissues were was a major factor shaping TCR repertoire composition, regardless of disease or transplant status. In both patients and mice, only a limited portion of the TCR repertoire detected in tissues was captured by blood and spleen T cells.

The V and J segments used are TRBV31 and TRBJ2-5, and 11 junctional nucleotides match TRBD2. Sequencing was done on a sample of spleen. This clonotype was sampled from a female BALB/c mouse in good health. The haplotype of this strain at the MHC is H2-d. The encoded CDR3 is CAWTPRTGGSQDTQYF. CDR3 DNA (partial): TGTGCCTGGACCCCAAGGACTGGGGGGAGCCAAGACACCCAGTAC.